The 20 T cell receptor beta chains given below trace back to one sample, sequenced in a study of T cell responses to AZD1222 COVID-19 vaccine. TCRdb keeps only in-frame clones here, not all; method: immunoSEQ multiplex PCR. The sample yields some 74,000 clones, nearly 90% seen once. Source: peripheral blood, taken 28 days after the second AZD1222 dose. The receptors were sampled from an adult who received the AZD1222 COVID-19 vaccine.

The J gene is TRBJ1-6, the V gene TRBV10-3; the D gene is possibly TRBD1 (6 bases). This CDR3 spans 15 amino acids. The V end lost 3 bases, the J end lost 7 bases, and 13 bases lay between the germline ends. Looked up from germline, CDR1 is ENHRY and CDR2 is SYGVKD. DNA for the CDR3: TGTGCCATCAGTGATTTGGGGGGCATGAATTCACCCCTCCACTTT. Protein product: CAISDLGGMNSPLHF.

J is TRBJ1-3 and V is TRBV5-4; D gene uncertain. CDR1 and CDR2 (germline): SGHNT, YYREEE (reference sequence). The V end was cut by 2 bases, the J end by 0 bases, with 9 bases between. The CDR3 contains 15 residues. CDR3 sequence: CASSLHSYSGNTIYF. The CDR3 DNA reads as TGTGCCAGCAGCTTACACAGTTACTCTGGAAACACCATATATTTT.

This chain connects TRBV2 to TRBJ1-2; no clear D gene. This CDR3 contains 12 residues. Trimming took 11 bases from V and 6 from J, leaving 16 bases between them. Germline lookup yields CDR1 SNHLY and CDR2 FYNNEI. CDR3 residues: CARFRWVNGYTF. CDR3 nucleotides: TGTGCCCGATTCCGATGGGTTAATGGCTACACCTTC. Drawing the rest from reference TRBV2 and TRBJ1-2, the complete variable domain is EPEVTQTPSHQVTQMGQEVILRCVPISNHLYFYWYRQILGQKVEFLVSFYNNEISEKSEIFDDQFSVERPDGSNFTLKIRSTKLEDSAMYFCARFRWVNGYTFGSGTRLTVV.

V usage is TRBV15 and J usage is TRBJ1-1, with D unclear. V was trimmed by 5 bases and J by 4 bases, leaving 14 bases between them. CDR1 and CDR2 (germline): LNHNV, YYDKDF (reference sequence). The CDR3 totals 14 residues. This CDR3 reads CATSSQSWGTEAFF. The CDR3, as DNA: TGTGCCACCAGCTCTCAGTCCTGGGGCACTGAAGCTTTCTTT. The full variable domain, in which reference TRBV15 and TRBJ1-1 provide the parts outside the CDR3, is DAMVIQNPRYQVTQFGKPVTLSCSQTLNHNVMYWYQQKSSQAPKLLFHYYDKDFNNEADTPDNFQSRRPNTSFCFLDIRSPGLGDTAMYLCATSSQSWGTEAFFGQGTRLTVV.

The CDR3 region is CASSSFGIGNTEAFF. The CDR3 DNA reads TGTGCCAGCAGCTCTTTTGGGATAGGAAACACTGAAGCTTTCTTT. The chain uses TRBV11-1 and TRBJ1-1; D remains ambiguous. Germline CDR1 and CDR2: SGHAT and FQDESV (reference sequence). The CDR3 runs to 15 residues. V lost 4 bases, J lost 2 bases, and 14 bases lay in between.

The genes are TRBV15 and TRBJ1-5, with D possibly TRBD1 on 5 matching bases. Deletions cut 1 base from V and 3 bases from J, with 16 bases between. This CDR3 is built from 17 residues. The germline V gene has CDR1 LNHNV and CDR2 YYDKDF (reference sequence). The CDR3 DNA follows: TGTGCCACCAGCAGAGTTTTTTCGGGGGGGACCAATCAGCCCCAGCATTTT. Translating gives CATSRVFSGGTNQPQHF.

The V and J genes are TRBV19 and TRBJ1-4, with 8 bases lining up with TRBD1. The V segment lost 4 bases and the J segment 0 bases; nucleotides outside the gene matches: 4. The CDR3 covers 16 residues. Germline CDR1 is LNHDA and CDR2 is SQIVND (reference sequence). CDR3 in DNA: TGTGCCAGTAGTAGGGACAGGACTGCAACTAATGAAAAACTGTTTTTT. Protein sequence: CASSRDRTATNEKLFF. Full variable domain (outside the CDR3, taken from reference TRBV19 and TRBJ1-4): DGGITQSPKYLFRKEGQNVTLSCEQNLNHDAMYWYRQDPGQGLRLIYYSQIVNDFQKGDIAEGYSVSREKKESFPLTVTSAQKNPTAFYLCASSRDRTATNEKLFFGSGTQLSVL.

In this sample, this clone turned up a few times. The chain employs TRBV7-6 and TRBJ2-2; 11 bases line up with TRBD1. Germline V lookup: CDR1 SGHVS, CDR2 FNYEAQ. The CDR3 spans 15 residues. The J segment lost 6 bases and the V segment lost 2 bases, leaving 2 bases of the junction unmatched. CDR3 nucleotide sequence: TGTGCCAGCAGCTTACTGGGACAGGGGGCCGGGGAGCTGTTTTTT. Translation gives CASSLLGQGAGELFF.

The chain recombines TRBV29-1 with TRBJ1-2, with 7 bases fitting TRBD1. V shed 3 bases and J 8 bases; nucleotides not matched to a gene: 6. The CDR3 has 12 residues. CDR1 SQVTM and CDR2 ANQGSEA come from the germline V gene. The CDR3 DNA is TGCAGCGTTGAGGACAGGACCCTAGGCTACACCTTC. Its translation is CSVEDRTLGYTF.

The CDR3 region has the DNA TGCAGCGTCGATGGGAATCAGGGTGGCTACACCTTC. The encoded protein is CSVDGNQGGYTF. This chain uses TRBV29-1 with TRBJ1-2, with D tentatively TRBD1 (5 bases). The CDR3 has 12 amino acids. Germline lookup yields CDR1 SQVTM and CDR2 ANQGSEA. The V end lost 6 bases, the J end lost 7 bases, and 15 bases lay between the germline ends. The full variable domain, in which reference TRBV29-1 and TRBJ1-2 provide the parts outside the CDR3, is SAVISQKPSRDICQRGTSLTIQCQVDSQVTMMFWYRQQPGQSLTLIATANQGSEATYESGFVIDKFPISRPNLTFSTLTVSNMSPEDSSIYLCSVDGNQGGYTFGSGTRLTVV.

In its sample, this clone was seen once. This chain joins TRBV19 and TRBJ1-3; D gene uncertain. V was clipped by 6 bases and J by 0 bases, with 9 bases between them. Germline CDR1 and CDR2: LNHDA and SQIVND (reference sequence). The CDR3 is made up of 14 amino acids. The chain's CDR3 is CASSPERSGNTIYF. CDR3 in DNA: TGTGCCAGTAGCCCAGAACGCTCTGGAAACACCATATATTTT.

The rearrangement joins TRBV18 to TRBJ1-4; 8 bases fit TRBD1. Germline V gene lookup returns CDR1 KGHSH and CDR2 LQKENI. The length of the CDR3 is 17 residues. V lost 3 bases, J lost 8 bases, and 14 bases stayed unmatched. The CDR3 coding sequence is TGTGCCAGCTCACCGCTCGCTCCGGGACAGGTTGGCGAAAAACTGTTTTTT. Translated: CASSPLAPGQVGEKLFF. The entire variable domain, with the rest obtained from reference TRBV18 and TRBJ1-4, is as follows: NAGVMQNPRHLVRRRGQEARLRCSPMKGHSHVYWYRQLPEEGLKFMVYLQKENIIDESGMPKERFSAEFPKEGPSILRIQQVVRGDSAAYFCASSPLAPGQVGEKLFFGSGTQLSVL.

This chain joins TRBV9 and TRBJ2-7; weak D call: TRBD1 (6 bases). V was shortened by 0 bases and J by 7 bases, with 14 bases between the two germline ends. Germline CDR1 SGDLS, CDR2 YYNGEE. The CDR3 length is 14 residues. CDR3 in amino acids: CASSVVGGSGEQYF. The CDR3 bases are TGTGCCAGCAGCGTAGTAGGGGGTTCGGGGGAGCAGTACTTC.

This chain links TRBV29-1 with TRBJ2-1; the match to TRBD2 covers 9 bases. This CDR3 has 13 residues. Looked up from germline, CDR1 is SQVTM and CDR2 is ANQGSEA. With 6 bases clipped from V and 8 bases from J, the junction kept 8 bases outside the gene matches. The CDR3: CSVRETSGHEQFF. Written as DNA, the CDR3 is TGCAGCGTCCGGGAGACTAGCGGCCATGAGCAGTTCTTC.

The V and J genes are TRBV6-5 and TRBJ2-1, with D possibly TRBD1 on 7 matching bases. With 0 bases removed from V and 8 bases from J, the gap between germline ends came to 11 bases. The CDR3 covers 14 residues. CDR1 is MNHEY, CDR2 SVGAGI, per germline. CDR3 nucleotide sequence: TGTGCCAGCAGTTACTCTGCCAGGGGGGATGAGCAGTTCTTC. It is translated as CASSYSARGDEQFF.

This chain connects TRBV6-5 to TRBJ1-1; a possible D gene is TRBD1 (5 bases). V was shortened by 6 bases and J by 0 bases, with 8 bases between the two germline ends. CDR3 size: 13 residues. Germline V gene sequence: CDR1 MNHEY, CDR2 SVGAGI. The CDR3 sequence: CASSPGLNTEAFF. The CDR3, as DNA: TGTGCCAGCAGCCCAGGGTTGAACACTGAAGCTTTCTTT.

This clone was detected only once. The V call is TRBV7-2, the J call TRBJ2-7, with D hard to call. Trimming removed 3 bases from V and 2 bases from J, with 14 bases in between. This CDR3 has 15 residues. The V gene's germline CDR1 is SGHTA and CDR2 FQGNSA. In nucleotides, the CDR3 is TGTGCCAGCAGCTTGGGTACGCCCGACACCTACGAGCAGTACTTC. Translated: CASSLGTPDTYEQYF.

The chain combines TRBV6-5 with TRBJ1-3; D unresolved. Trimming took off 4 bases at V and 8 bases at J, with 12 bases between the two ends. Per the germline V gene, CDR1 is MNHEY and CDR2 is SVGAGI. This CDR3 spans 13 amino acids. The CDR3 DNA sequence: TGTGCCAGCAGTTTACTCGTCGGCCACACCATATATTTT. Its protein is CASSLLVGHTIYF.

The chain carries TRBV3-1 (or the pseudogene TRBV3-2) and TRBJ2-5; D is uncertain. The CDR3 is 13 residues long. Germline V gives CDR1 LGHDT, CDR2 YNNKEL (reference sequence). V was trimmed by 0 bases and J by 4 bases, leaving 6 bases between them. The CDR3 sequence is CASSQDRRETQYF. In DNA, the CDR3 is TGTGCCAGCAGCCAAGATCGAAGAGAGACCCAGTACTTC.

This clone was picked up one time. V usage is TRBV4-1 and J usage is TRBJ2-7; D not resolved. V was clipped by 1 base and J by 0 bases, with 13 bases between them. This CDR3 is 16 amino acids long. The germline V gene has CDR1 MGHRA and CDR2 YSYEKL. For the CDR3, the DNA is TGCGCCAGCAGCCAAGTTTTGTCGACCAGCTCCTACGAGCAGTACTTC. It specifies CASSQVLSTSSYEQYF.